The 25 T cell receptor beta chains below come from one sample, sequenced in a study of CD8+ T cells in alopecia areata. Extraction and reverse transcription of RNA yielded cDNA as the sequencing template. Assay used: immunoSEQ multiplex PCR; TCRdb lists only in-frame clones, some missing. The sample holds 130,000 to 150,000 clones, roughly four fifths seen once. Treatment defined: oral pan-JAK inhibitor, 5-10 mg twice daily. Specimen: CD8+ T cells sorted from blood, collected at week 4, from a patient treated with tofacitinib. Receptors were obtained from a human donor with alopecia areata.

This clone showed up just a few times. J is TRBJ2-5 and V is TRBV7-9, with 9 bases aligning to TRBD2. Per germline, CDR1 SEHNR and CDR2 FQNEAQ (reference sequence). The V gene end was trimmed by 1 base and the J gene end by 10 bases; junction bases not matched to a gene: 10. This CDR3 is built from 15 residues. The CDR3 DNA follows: TGTGCCAGCAGCTTAGTGGGACTAGCCGTACAATTCCAGTACTTC. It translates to CASSLVGLAVQFQYF.

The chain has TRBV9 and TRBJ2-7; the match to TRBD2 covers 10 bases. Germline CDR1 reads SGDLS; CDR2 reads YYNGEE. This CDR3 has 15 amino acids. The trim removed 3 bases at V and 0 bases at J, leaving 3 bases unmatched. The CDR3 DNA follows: TGTGCCAGCAGCGCCCTAGCGGGGGCCTCCTACGAGCAGTACTTC. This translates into CASSALAGASYEQYF. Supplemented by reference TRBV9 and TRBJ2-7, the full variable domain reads DSGVTQTPKHLITATGQRVTLRCSPRSGDLSVYWYQQSLDQGLQFLIQYYNGEERAKGNILERFSAQQFPDLHSELNLSSLELGDSALYFCASSALAGASYEQYFGPGTRLTVT.

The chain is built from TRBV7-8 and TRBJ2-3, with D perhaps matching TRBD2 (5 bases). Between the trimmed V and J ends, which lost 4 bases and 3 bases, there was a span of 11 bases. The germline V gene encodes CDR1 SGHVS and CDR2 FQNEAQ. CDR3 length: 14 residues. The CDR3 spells CASSSLAGTDTQYF. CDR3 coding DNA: TGTGCCAGCAGCTCCCTAGCCGGGACAGATACGCAGTATTTT.

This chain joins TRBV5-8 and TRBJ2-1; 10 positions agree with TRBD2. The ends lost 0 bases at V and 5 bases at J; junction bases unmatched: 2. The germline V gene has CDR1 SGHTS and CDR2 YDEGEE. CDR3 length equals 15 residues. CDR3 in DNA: TGTGCCAGCAGCTTGGGCCTAGCGGGGGACAATGAGCAGTTCTTC. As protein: CASSLGLAGDNEQFF.

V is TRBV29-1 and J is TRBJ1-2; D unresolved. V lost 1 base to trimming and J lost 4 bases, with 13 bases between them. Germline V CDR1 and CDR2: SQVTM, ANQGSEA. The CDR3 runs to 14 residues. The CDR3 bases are TGCAGCGTTGAAGGGGCCTATCCCCTCTATGGCTACACCTTC. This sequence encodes CSVEGAYPLYGYTF.

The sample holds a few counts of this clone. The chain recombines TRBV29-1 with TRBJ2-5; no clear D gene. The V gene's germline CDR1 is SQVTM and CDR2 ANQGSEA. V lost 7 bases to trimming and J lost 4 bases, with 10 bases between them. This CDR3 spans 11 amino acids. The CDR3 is CSGRLRETQYF. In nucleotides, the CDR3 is TGCAGCGGCCGACTCAGAGAGACCCAGTACTTC.

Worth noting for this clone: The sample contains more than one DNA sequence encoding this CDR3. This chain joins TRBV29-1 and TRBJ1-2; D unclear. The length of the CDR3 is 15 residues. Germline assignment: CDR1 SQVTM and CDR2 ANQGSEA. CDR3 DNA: TGCAGTGCCCTAGTCCCGGGCCATGATACCTATGGCTACACCTTC. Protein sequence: CSALVPGHDTYGYTF.

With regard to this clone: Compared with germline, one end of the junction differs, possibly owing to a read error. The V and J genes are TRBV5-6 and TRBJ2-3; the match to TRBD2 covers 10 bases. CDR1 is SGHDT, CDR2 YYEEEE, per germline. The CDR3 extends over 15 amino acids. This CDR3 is CASGLGLAGAHTQYF. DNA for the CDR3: TGTGCCAGCGGCTTGGGCCTAGCGGGGGCCCATACGCAGTATTTT.

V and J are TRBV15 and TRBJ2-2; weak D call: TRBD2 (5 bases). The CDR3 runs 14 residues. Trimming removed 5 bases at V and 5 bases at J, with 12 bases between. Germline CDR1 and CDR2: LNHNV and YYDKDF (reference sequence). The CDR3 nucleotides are TGTGCCACCAGCTTGGCCGGACTTACCGGGGAGCTGTTTTTT. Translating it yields CATSLAGLTGELFF.

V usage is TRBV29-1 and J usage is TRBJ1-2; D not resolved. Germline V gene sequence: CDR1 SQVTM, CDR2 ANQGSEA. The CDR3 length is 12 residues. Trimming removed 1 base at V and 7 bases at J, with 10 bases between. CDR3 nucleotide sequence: TGCAGCGTTGAAGCCGGAGACCTTGGCTACACCTTC. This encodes CSVEAGDLGYTF.

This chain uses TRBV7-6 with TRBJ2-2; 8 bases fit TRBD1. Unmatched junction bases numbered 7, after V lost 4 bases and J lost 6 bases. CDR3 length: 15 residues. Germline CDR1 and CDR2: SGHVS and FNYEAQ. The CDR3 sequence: CASSWGQEGAGELFF. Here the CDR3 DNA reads TGTGCCAGCAGCTGGGGACAGGAGGGGGCCGGGGAGCTGTTTTTT.

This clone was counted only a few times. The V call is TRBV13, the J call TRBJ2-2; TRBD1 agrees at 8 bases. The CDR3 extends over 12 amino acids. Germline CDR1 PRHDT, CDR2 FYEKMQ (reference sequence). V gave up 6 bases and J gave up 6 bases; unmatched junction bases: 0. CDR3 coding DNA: TGTGCCAGCAGACAGGGGGCCGGGGAGCTGTTTTTT. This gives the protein CASRQGAGELFF.

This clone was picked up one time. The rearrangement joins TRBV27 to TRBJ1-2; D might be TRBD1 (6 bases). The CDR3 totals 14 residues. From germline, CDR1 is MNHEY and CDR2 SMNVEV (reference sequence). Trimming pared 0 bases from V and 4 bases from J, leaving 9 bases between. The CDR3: CASSLSAGVYGYTF. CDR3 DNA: TGTGCCAGCAGTTTATCGGCAGGGGTCTATGGCTACACCTTC.

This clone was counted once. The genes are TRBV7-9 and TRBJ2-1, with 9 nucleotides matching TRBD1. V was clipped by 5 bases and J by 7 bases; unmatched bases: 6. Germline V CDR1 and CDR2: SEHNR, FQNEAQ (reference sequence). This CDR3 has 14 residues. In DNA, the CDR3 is TGTGCCAGCAGCGGCTACAGGGGGCAGAATGAGCAGTTCTTC. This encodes CASSGYRGQNEQFF.

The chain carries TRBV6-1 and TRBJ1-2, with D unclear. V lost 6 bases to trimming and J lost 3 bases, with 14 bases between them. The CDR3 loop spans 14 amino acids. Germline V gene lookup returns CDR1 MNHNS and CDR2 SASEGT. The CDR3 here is CASRDSTSYYGYTF. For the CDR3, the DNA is TGTGCCAGCAGGGACTCGACCTCCTACTATGGCTACACCTTC.

CDR3 in DNA: TGTGCCAGCAGCCTTGGGACTGAAGCTTTCTTT. Protein sequence: CASSLGTEAFF. The genes are TRBV7-2 and TRBJ1-1; no definite D call. The germline CDR1 and CDR2 sequences are SGHTA and FQGNSA. Trimming shortened V by 5 bases and J by 5 bases, and 6 bases separated the two germline ends. The length of the CDR3 is 11 residues.

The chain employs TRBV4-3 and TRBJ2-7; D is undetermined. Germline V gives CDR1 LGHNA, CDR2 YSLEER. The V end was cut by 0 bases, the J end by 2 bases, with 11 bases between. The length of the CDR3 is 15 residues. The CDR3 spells CASSQDPTVTYEQYF. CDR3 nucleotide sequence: TGCGCCAGCAGCCAAGATCCCACGGTGACCTACGAGCAGTACTTC.

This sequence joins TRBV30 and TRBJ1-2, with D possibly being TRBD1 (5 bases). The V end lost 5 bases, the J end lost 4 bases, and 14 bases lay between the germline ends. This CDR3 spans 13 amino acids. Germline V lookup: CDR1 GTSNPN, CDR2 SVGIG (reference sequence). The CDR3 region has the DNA TGTGCCTGGGCATTGAGGGGATTCTATGGCTACACCTTC. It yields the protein CAWALRGFYGYTF.

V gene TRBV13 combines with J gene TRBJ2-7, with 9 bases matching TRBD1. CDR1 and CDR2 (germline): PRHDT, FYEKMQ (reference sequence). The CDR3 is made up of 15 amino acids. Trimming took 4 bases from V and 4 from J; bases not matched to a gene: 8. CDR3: CASSSSGTGRYEQYF. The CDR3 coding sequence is TGTGCCAGCAGCTCCTCCGGGACAGGGAGGTACGAGCAGTACTTC.

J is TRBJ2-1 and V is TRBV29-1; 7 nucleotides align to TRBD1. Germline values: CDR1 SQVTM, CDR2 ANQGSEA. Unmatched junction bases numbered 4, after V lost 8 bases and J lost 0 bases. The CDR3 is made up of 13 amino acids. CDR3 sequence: CSFDRVSYNEQFF. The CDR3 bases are TGCAGCTTCGACAGGGTCTCCTACAATGAGCAGTTCTTC.

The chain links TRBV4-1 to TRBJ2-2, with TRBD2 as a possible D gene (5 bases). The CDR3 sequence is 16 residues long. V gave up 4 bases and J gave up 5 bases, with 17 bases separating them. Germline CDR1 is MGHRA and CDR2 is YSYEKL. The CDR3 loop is CASSLTGLLFTGELFF. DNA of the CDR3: TGCGCCAGCAGCCTTACCGGACTTCTCTTTACCGGGGAGCTGTTTTTT.

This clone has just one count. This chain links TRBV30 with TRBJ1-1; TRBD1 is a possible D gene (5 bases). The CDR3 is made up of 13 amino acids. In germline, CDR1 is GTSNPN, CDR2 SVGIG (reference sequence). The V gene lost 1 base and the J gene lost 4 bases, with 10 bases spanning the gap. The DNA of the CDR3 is TGTGCCTGGAGTGAAAGGGGTTTCACTGAAGCTTTCTTT. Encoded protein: CAWSERGFTEAFF.

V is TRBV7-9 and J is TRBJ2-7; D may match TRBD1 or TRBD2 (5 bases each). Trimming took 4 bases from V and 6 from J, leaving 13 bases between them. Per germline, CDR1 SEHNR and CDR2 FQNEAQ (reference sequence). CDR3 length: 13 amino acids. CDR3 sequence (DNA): TGTGCCAGCAGCTCTTCAGGGAGATTCGAGCAGTACTTC. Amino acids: CASSSSGRFEQYF.

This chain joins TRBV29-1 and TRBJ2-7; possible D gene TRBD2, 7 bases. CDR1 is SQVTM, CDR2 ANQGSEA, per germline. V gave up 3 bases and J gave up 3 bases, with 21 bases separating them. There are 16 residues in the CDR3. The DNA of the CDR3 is TGCAGCGTTGACGGTAGCGGAGGGGGGGGCTACTACGAGCAGTACTTC. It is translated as CSVDGSGGGGYYEQYF.

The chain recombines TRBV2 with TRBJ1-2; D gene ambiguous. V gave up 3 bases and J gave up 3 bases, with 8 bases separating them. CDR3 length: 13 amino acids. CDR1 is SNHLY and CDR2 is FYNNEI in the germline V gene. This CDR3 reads CASSDETDYGYTF. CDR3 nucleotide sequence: TGTGCCAGCAGTGATGAGACCGACTATGGCTACACCTTC.